Presented here are 29 T cell receptor beta chains from one specimen sequenced in a study of T cell responses to AZD1222 COVID-19 vaccine. Libraries were prepared by immunoSEQ multiplex PCR; TCRdb keeps only in-frame clonotypes and omits some of them. The table has approximately 180,000 clones, approximately 92% seen once. The sequenced sample was peripheral blood, obtained on day 0 of AZD1222 vaccination. These receptors all stem from an adult in good health.

The chain uses TRBV19 and TRBJ1-1; tentative D call: TRBD1 (6 bases). V was trimmed by 3 bases and J by 4 bases, leaving 9 bases between them. CDR3 size: 13 residues. Looked up from germline, CDR1 is LNHDA and CDR2 is SQIVND (reference sequence). CDR3 nucleotides: TGTGCCAGTAGTATGGGGGGGGCCACTGAAGCTTTCTTT. It encodes CASSMGGATEAFF.

This clone was observed once. The CDR3 here is CASSLGAAYEQYV. CDR3 DNA sequence: TGTGCCAGCAGCCTCGGCGCGGCCTACGAGCAGTACGTC. This rearrangement joins TRBV3-1 (or the pseudogene TRBV3-2) to TRBJ2-7; D unresolved. V was clipped by 4 bases and J by 2 bases, with 9 bases between them. The germline CDR1 and CDR2 sequences are LGHDT and YNNKEL (reference sequence). The CDR3 covers 13 residues.

The chain is built from TRBV7-2 and TRBJ1-3, with D unclear. Germline-derived CDR1 and CDR2 are SGHTA and FQGNSA. The V and J ends lost 5 bases and 4 bases respectively, with 21 bases between them. This CDR3 is built from 17 residues. CDR3 region: CASSPRGGRGSGNTIYF. CDR3 nucleotides: TGTGCCAGCAGCCCCCGGGGAGGTAGAGGGAGCGGAAACACCATATATTTT.

The V gene is TRBV6-5, the J gene TRBJ1-2, with D hard to call. V shed 2 bases and J shed 1 base, with 5 bases lying between them. The V gene's germline CDR1 is MNHEY and CDR2 SVGAGI. The length of the CDR3 is 13 residues. The CDR3 loop reads CASSYRVNYGYTF. DNA for the CDR3: TGTGCCAGCAGTTACAGGGTTAACTATGGCTACACCTTC.

V and J are TRBV28 and TRBJ2-7; D is tentatively TRBD1 or TRBD2 (6 bases each). V gave up 6 bases and J gave up 2 bases, with 11 bases separating them. This CDR3 comprises 13 residues. From germline, CDR1 is MDHEN and CDR2 SYDVKM. DNA of the CDR3: TGTGCCAGCAGCCTAGGGGGGACCTACGAGCAGTACGTC. This gives the protein CASSLGGTYEQYV.

The rearrangement joins TRBV5-5 to TRBJ1-5; no firm D call. From germline, CDR1 is SGHKS and CDR2 YYEKEE (reference sequence). With 0 bases removed from V and 5 bases from J, the gap between germline ends came to 6 bases. CDR3 length equals 13 residues. CDR3 nucleotides: TGTGCCAGCAGCTTGGCGTGGGATCAGCCCCAGCATTTT. Residues: CASSLAWDQPQHF. The full variable domain, in which reference TRBV5-5 and TRBJ1-5 provide the parts outside the CDR3, is DAGVTQSPTHLIKTRGQQVTLRCSPISGHKSVSWYQQVLGQGPQFIFQYYEKEERGRGNFPDRFSARQFPNYSSELNVNALLLGDSALYLCASSLAWDQPQHFGDGTRLSIL.

The gene calls are TRBV6-5 and TRBJ2-5, with 8 bases aligning to TRBD2. Losses at the gene ends were 6 bases for V and 2 bases for J; bases not matched to a gene: 5. CDR3 length equals 14 residues. The germline V gene has CDR1 MNHEY and CDR2 SVGAGI. As DNA, the CDR3 is TGTGCCAGCAGGGGACTAGGGAGACAAGAGACCCAGTACTTC. Its protein product is CASRGLGRQETQYF.

This clone was seen once. The genes are TRBV9 and TRBJ1-2, with unresolved D. Per germline, CDR1 SGDLS and CDR2 YYNGEE. This CDR3 has 12 amino acids. With 5 bases removed from V and 2 bases from J, the gap between germline ends came to 7 bases. CDR3 coding DNA: TGTGCCAGCAGTGTATCGAACTATGGCTACACCTTC. It encodes CASSVSNYGYTF.

This clone is a singleton in its sample. The CDR3 loop reads CASSLAWGNEQFF. DNA of the CDR3: TGTGCCAGCAGCTTAGCGTGGGGCAATGAGCAGTTCTTC. This chain joins TRBV7-9 and TRBJ2-1; D is unresolved. V was pared by 0 bases and J by 6 bases, with 6 bases between. Per the germline V gene, CDR1 is SEHNR and CDR2 is FQNEAQ (reference sequence). CDR3 length: 13 residues. Complete variable domain (other parts from reference TRBV7-9 and TRBJ2-1): DTGVSQNPRHKITKRGQNVTFRCDPISEHNRLYWYRQTLGQGPEFLTYFQNEAQLEKSRLLSDRFSAERPKGSFSTLEIQRTEQGDSAMYLCASSLAWGNEQFFGPGTRLTVL.

The chain combines TRBV5-4 with TRBJ2-7, with D maybe TRBD2 (7 bases). The V and J ends lost 5 bases and 6 bases respectively, with 9 bases between them. The germline V gene has CDR1 SGHNT and CDR2 YYREEE (reference sequence). CDR3 size: 11 residues. The CDR3 nucleotides read TGTGCCAGCAGAGGGGGGGGCGAGCAGTACGTC. Translation gives CASRGGGEQYV.

The rearrangement joins TRBV28 to TRBJ2-1; D perhaps matches TRBD1 (5 bases). Trimming stripped 3 bases from V and 3 bases from J, with 24 bases between. Germline-derived CDR1 and CDR2 are MDHEN and SYDVKM. The length of the CDR3 is 19 residues. The CDR3 here is CASSFGNYGQTKYYNEQFF. In nucleotides, the CDR3 is TGTGCCAGCAGTTTTGGGAATTATGGACAAACGAAATACTACAATGAGCAGTTCTTC. Full variable domain (remainder filled in from reference TRBV28 and TRBJ2-1): DVKVTQSSRYLVKRTGEKVFLECVQDMDHENMFWYRQDPGLGLRLIYFSYDVKMKEKGDIPEGYSVSREKKERFSLILESASTNQTSMYLCASSFGNYGQTKYYNEQFFGPGTRLTVL.

J is TRBJ2-5 and V is TRBV5-4, with 8 nucleotides matching TRBD2. V lost 2 bases and J lost 6; bases outside the gene matches: 3. The CDR3 runs 13 residues. CDR1 and CDR2 from the germline V gene are SGHNT and YYREEE (reference sequence). For the CDR3, the DNA is TGTGCCAGCAGCTTAGCGGGGGAAAAGACCCAGTACTTC. Translating gives CASSLAGEKTQYF. Complete variable domain (other parts from reference TRBV5-4 and TRBJ2-5): ETGVTQSPTHLIKTRGQQVTLRCSSQSGHNTVSWYQQALGQGPQFIFQYYREEENGRGNFPPRFSGLQFPNYSSELNVNALELDDSALYLCASSLAGEKTQYFGPGTRLLVL.

This clone was seen a single time. The chain carries TRBV5-8 and TRBJ1-3, with 7 nucleotides matching TRBD1. The CDR3 length is 15 residues. The V segment lost 5 bases and the J segment 0 bases; nucleotides outside the gene matches: 5. Germline V gives CDR1 SGHTS, CDR2 YDEGEE. The CDR3 DNA is TGTGCCAGCAGTCCGGGACAGATCTCTGGAAACACCATATATTTT. It translates to CASSPGQISGNTIYF.

The J gene is TRBJ2-2, the V gene TRBV7-9; TRBD2 is a possible D gene (5 bases). V lost 2 bases and J lost 6, with 19 bases in between. There are 17 residues in the CDR3. CDR1 SEHNR and CDR2 FQNEAQ come from the germline V gene (reference sequence). The DNA for the CDR3 is TGTGCCAGCAGCTTATTCGGTCGGACCGAGAGGGCCGGGGAGCTGTTTTTT. Its translation: CASSLFGRTERAGELFF.

The chain employs TRBV28 and TRBJ1-4; maybe TRBD1 (6 bases). The CDR3 is 14 amino acids. Germline CDR1 is MDHEN and CDR2 is SYDVKM. V lost 3 bases and J 8 bases, leaving 13 bases between the germline ends. The CDR3 reads CASSFSGAEEKLFF. CDR3 bases: TGTGCCAGCAGTTTTTCAGGGGCCGAAGAAAAACTGTTTTTT.

J is TRBJ2-7 and V is TRBV18; TRBD2 matches at 12 bases. V lost 5 bases, J lost 4 bases, and 3 bases stayed unmatched. Germline V gene lookup returns CDR1 KGHSH and CDR2 LQKENI. The CDR3 contains 14 residues. This CDR3 is CASSRTSGTYEQYF. For the CDR3, the DNA is TGTGCCAGCTCAAGGACTAGCGGGACATACGAGCAGTACTTC.

The V and J genes are TRBV6-2 or TRBV6-3 and TRBJ1-1; the D is unclear. Germline lookup yields CDR1 MNHEY and CDR2 SVGEGT. Trimming pared 6 bases from V and 7 bases from J, leaving 9 bases between. This CDR3 region has 11 residues. The CDR3 DNA follows: TGTGCCAGCAGCCCCTCTCATGAAGCTTTCTTT. It codes for CASSPSHEAFF.

This clone was counted once. The chain is built from TRBV10-3 and TRBJ2-2; tentative D call: TRBD2 (5 bases). Per germline, CDR1 ENHRY and CDR2 SYGVKD. V lost 7 bases and J 3 bases, leaving 18 bases between the germline ends. The CDR3 is made up of 16 amino acids. The DNA of the CDR3 is TGTGCCATCAACGAACAGAGCCTGGGAGACACCGGGGAGCTGTTTTTT. It is translated as CAINEQSLGDTGELFF.

The genes are TRBV5-1 and TRBJ1-1, with TRBD1 as a possible D gene (5 bases). Germline values: CDR1 SGHRS, CDR2 YFSETQ. The CDR3 is made up of 14 amino acids. V lost 2 bases and J 1 base, leaving 9 bases between the germline ends. Here the CDR3 DNA reads TGCGCCAGCAGCTTACAGGCCTCGAACACTGAAGCTTTCTTT. This encodes CASSLQASNTEAFF. The full variable domain, its missing parts supplied by reference TRBV5-1 and TRBJ1-1, is KAGVTQTPRYLIKTRGQQVTLSCSPISGHRSVSWYQQTPGQGLQFLFEYFSETQRNKGNFPGRFSGRQFSNSRSEMNVSTLELGDSALYLCASSLQASNTEAFFGQGTRLTVV.

The chain couples TRBV7-2 to TRBJ1-2; D not resolved. Germline V gene data show CDR1 as SGHTA and CDR2 as FQGNSA. V dropped 2 bases and J dropped 4 bases, with 14 bases sitting between them. The CDR3 contains 15 residues. CDR3 nucleotide sequence: TGTGCCAGCAGCTTATTTGGGATATCCCCCTATGGCTACACCTTC. It specifies CASSLFGISPYGYTF.

V usage is TRBV29-1 and J usage is TRBJ1-1, with D uncertain. The CDR3 contains 13 residues. V lost 7 bases to trimming and J lost 2 bases, with 14 bases between them. The germline CDR1 and CDR2 sequences are SQVTM and ANQGSEA. For the CDR3, the DNA is TGCAGCGCGACGGAAAGGACTAACACTGAAGCTTTCTTT. Its protein product is CSATERTNTEAFF. Full variable domain (missing parts from reference TRBV29-1 and TRBJ1-1): SAVISQKPSRDICQRGTSLTIQCQVDSQVTMMFWYRQQPGQSLTLIATANQGSEATYESGFVIDKFPISRPNLTFSTLTVSNMSPEDSSIYLCSATERTNTEAFFGQGTRLTVV.

The chain has TRBV25-1 and TRBJ2-7; D not certain. The CDR3 sequence is 16 residues long. Germline CDR1 and CDR2: MGHDK and SYGVNS. Trimming took off 4 bases at V and 3 bases at J, with 19 bases between the two ends. CDR3 region: CASSGLGHHGYYEQYF. The DNA of the CDR3 is TGTGCCAGCAGTGGTCTTGGGCATCACGGTTACTACGAGCAGTACTTC.

The V and J genes are TRBV15 and TRBJ1-1, with D perhaps matching TRBD1 (5 bases). This CDR3 contains 15 residues. The germline V and J ends were trimmed by 11 bases and 0 bases, with 19 bases remaining between them. Germline V CDR1 and CDR2: LNHNV, YYDKDF (reference sequence). The CDR3 nucleotides read TGTGCCGCGCGAGAGGCCAGGGCAATGAACACTGAAGCTTTCTTT. It codes for CAAREARAMNTEAFF.

J is TRBJ1-5 and V is TRBV19; D remains unclear. V shed 5 bases and J shed 11 bases, with 16 bases lying between them. Germline values: CDR1 LNHDA, CDR2 SQIVND (reference sequence). CDR3 size: 13 residues. CDR3 coding DNA: TGTGCCAGTAGTCCGGAGATCTTGGTCACCCAGCATTTT. This gives the protein CASSPEILVTQHF.

The rearrangement joins TRBV25-1 to TRBJ2-1, with 11 bases fitting TRBD2. The V gene's germline CDR1 is MGHDK and CDR2 SYGVNS. The junction had 14 bases not matched to a gene; V was cut back by 6 bases and J by 7 bases. The CDR3 sequence is 17 residues long. The CDR3 sequence: CASRETLAGVGGNEQFF. CDR3 nucleotide sequence: TGTGCCAGCAGGGAGACACTAGCGGGAGTAGGTGGGAATGAGCAGTTCTTC.

The chain uses TRBV14 and TRBJ1-1, with D possibly being TRBD1 (5 bases). V was shortened by 0 bases and J by 3 bases, with 20 bases between the two germline ends. The CDR3 length is 18 residues. Germline lookup yields CDR1 SGHDN and CDR2 FVKESK. The CDR3 bases are TGTGCCAGCAGCCAAGATATTGTGGGGGGATTCCAGTACACTGAAGCTTTCTTT. Translated, it gives CASSQDIVGGFQYTEAFF.

The chain uses TRBV19 and TRBJ1-1, with D hard to call. The CDR3 spans 14 residues. Trimming took off 6 bases at V and 1 base at J, with 12 bases between the two ends. Germline CDR1 is LNHDA and CDR2 is SQIVND (reference sequence). CDR3 in amino acids: CASRSWARNTEAFF. The CDR3 DNA sequence: TGTGCCAGTAGGTCCTGGGCCCGGAACACTGAAGCTTTCTTT.

This clone showed up just once. Other DNA sequences in the sample encode the same CDR3. The chain employs TRBV12-3 or TRBV12-4 and TRBJ1-2; D ambiguous. Trimming stripped 5 bases from V and 4 bases from J, with 5 bases between. This CDR3 contains 11 residues. The DNA of the CDR3 is TGTGCCAGCAGTCCTTCCTATGGCTACACCTTC. It specifies CASSPSYGYTF.

The gene calls are TRBV6-6 and TRBJ1-6, with 9 bases lining up with TRBD1. Germline V CDR1 and CDR2: MNHNY, SVGAGI (reference sequence). The CDR3 sequence is 14 residues long. V shed 6 bases, J shed 7 bases, and the junction held 4 bases outside the gene matches. CDR3 region: CASSRGQGNSPLHF. The CDR3 DNA sequence: TGTGCCAGCAGCCGAGGACAGGGGAATTCACCCCTCCACTTT.